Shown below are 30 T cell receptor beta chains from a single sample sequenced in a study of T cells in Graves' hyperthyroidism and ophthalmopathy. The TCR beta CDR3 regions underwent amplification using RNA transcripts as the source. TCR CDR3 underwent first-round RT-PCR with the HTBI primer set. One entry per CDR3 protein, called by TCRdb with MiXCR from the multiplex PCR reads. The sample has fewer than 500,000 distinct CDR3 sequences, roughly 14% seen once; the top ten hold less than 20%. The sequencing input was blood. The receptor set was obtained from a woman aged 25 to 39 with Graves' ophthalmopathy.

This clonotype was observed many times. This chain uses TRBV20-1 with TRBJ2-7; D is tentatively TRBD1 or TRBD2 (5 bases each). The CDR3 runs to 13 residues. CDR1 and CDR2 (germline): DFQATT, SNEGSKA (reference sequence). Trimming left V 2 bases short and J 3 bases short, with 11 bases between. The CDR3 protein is CSARMGRNYEQYF. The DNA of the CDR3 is TGCAGTGCTAGAATGGGACGGAACTACGAGCAGTACTTC.

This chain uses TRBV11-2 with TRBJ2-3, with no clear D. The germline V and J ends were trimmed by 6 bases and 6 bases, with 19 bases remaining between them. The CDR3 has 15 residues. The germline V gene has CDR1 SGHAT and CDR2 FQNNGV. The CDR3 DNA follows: TGTGCCAGCAGGAGAAACACCGCACAAGTTGATACGCAGTATTTT. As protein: CASRRNTAQVDTQYF. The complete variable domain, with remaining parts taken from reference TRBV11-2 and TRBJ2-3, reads EAGVAQSPRYKIIEKRQSVAFWCNPISGHATLYWYQQILGQGPKLLIQFQNNGVVDDSQLPKDRFSAERLKGVDSTLKIQPAKLEDSAVYLCASRRNTAQVDTQYFGPGTRLTVL.

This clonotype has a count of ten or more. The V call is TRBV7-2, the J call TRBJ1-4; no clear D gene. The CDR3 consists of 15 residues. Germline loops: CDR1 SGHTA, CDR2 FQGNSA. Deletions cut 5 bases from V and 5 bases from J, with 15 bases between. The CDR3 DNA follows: TGTGCCAGCAGCAGCACATGGGCAGTGAATGAAAAACTGTTTTTT. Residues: CASSSTWAVNEKLFF.

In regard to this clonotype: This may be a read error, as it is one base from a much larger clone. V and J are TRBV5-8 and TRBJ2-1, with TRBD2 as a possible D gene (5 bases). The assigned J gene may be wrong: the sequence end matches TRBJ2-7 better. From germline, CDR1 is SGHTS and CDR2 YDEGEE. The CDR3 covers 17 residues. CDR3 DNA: TGTGCCAGCAGCTTTTATCGGGGTGACCCTTTCTACAATGAGCAGTACTTC. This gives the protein CASSFYRGDPFYNEQYF.

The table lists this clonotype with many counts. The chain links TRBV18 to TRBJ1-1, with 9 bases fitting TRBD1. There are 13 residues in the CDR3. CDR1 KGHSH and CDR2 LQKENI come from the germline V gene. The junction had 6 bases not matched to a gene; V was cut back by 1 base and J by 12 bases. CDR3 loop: CASSPQDRGRSFF. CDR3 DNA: TGTGCCAGCTCACCACAGGACAGGGGACGCTCTTTCTTT.

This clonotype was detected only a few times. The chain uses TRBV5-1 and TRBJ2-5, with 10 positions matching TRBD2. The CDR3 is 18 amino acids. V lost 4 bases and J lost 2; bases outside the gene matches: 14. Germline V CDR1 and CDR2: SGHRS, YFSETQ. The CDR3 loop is CASSRGTLAGGRQETQYF. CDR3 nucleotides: TGCGCCAGCAGCCGCGGAACCTTAGCGGGGGGAAGACAAGAGACCCAGTACTTC.

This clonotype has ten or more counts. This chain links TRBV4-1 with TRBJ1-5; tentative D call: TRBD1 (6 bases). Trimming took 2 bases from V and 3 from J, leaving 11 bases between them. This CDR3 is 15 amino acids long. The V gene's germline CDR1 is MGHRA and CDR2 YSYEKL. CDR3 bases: TGCGCCAGCAGCCAATTAGGGGGTCCCAATCAGCCCCAGCATTTT. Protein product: CASSQLGGPNQPQHF.

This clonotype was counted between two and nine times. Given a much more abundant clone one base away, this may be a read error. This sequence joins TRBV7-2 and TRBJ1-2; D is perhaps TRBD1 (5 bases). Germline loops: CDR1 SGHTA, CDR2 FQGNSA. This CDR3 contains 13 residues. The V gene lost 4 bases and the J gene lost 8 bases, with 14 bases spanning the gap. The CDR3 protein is CASSWGTEPGYTF. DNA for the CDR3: TGTGCCAGCAGCTGGGGGACTGAACCGGGCTACACCTTC. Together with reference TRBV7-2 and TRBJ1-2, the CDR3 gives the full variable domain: GAGVSQSPSNKVTEKGKDVELRCDPISGHTALYWYRQSLGQGLEFLIYFQGNSAPDKSGLPSDRFSAERTGGSVSTLTIQRTQQEDSAVYLCASSWGTEPGYTFGSGTRLTVV.

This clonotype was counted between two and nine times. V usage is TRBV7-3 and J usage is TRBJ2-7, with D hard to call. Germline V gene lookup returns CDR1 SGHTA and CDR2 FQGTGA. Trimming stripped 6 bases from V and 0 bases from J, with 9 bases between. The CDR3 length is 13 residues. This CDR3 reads CASSSSLSYEQYF. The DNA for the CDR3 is TGTGCCAGCAGTTCCTCTCTCTCCTACGAGCAGTACTTC.

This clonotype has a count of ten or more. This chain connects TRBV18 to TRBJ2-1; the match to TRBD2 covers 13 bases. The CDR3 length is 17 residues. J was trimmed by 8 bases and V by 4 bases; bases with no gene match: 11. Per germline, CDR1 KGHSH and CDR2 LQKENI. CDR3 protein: CASSRTSGGASLYEQFF. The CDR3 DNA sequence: TGTGCCAGCTCACGAACTAGCGGGGGGGCCTCTCTCTATGAGCAGTTCTTC.

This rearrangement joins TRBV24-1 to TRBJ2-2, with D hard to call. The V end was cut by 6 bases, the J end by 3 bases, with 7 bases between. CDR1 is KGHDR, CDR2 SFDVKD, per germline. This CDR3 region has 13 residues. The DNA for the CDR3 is TGTGCCACCAGTCCAACAGACACCGGGGAGCTGTTTTTT. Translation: CATSPTDTGELFF.

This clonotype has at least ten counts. The CDR3 protein is CASSEERTEQFF. The CDR3 DNA follows: TGTGCCAGCAGTGAAGAGAGGACTGAGCAGTTCTTC. The chain employs TRBV2 and TRBJ2-1; the D is unclear. The CDR3 runs to 12 residues. CDR1 SNHLY and CDR2 FYNNEI come from the germline V gene. V was trimmed by 1 base and J by 9 bases, leaving 7 bases between them.

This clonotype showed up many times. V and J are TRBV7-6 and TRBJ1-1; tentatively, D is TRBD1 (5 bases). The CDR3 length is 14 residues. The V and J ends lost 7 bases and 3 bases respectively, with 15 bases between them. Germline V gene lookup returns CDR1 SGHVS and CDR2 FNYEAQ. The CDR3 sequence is CASTNGGGDTEAFF. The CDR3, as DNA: TGTGCCAGCACGAATGGGGGGGGAGACACTGAAGCTTTCTTT.

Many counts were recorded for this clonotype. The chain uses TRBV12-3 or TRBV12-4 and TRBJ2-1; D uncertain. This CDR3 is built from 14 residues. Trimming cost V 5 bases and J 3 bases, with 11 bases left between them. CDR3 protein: CASSLTTDYNEQFF. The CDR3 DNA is TGTGCCAGCAGTCTTACGACGGACTACAATGAGCAGTTCTTC.

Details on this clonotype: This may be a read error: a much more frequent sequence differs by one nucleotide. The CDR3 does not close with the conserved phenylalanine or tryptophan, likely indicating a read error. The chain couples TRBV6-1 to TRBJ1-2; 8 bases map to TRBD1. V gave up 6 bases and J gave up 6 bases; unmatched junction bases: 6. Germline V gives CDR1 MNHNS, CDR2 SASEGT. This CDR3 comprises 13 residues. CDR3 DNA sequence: TGTGCCAGCAGCGCGGACAGGGTTAATGGCTACACCCTC. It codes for CASSADRVNGYTL.

CDR3 sequence: CSARSSEQYF. CDR3 coding DNA: TGCAGTGCTAGGAGCAGCGAGCAGTACTTC. The genes are TRBV20-1 and TRBJ2-7; D is unresolved. The CDR3 is 10 residues long. The V gene's germline CDR1 is DFQATT and CDR2 SNEGSKA (reference sequence). V was pared by 3 bases and J by 6 bases, with 6 bases between.

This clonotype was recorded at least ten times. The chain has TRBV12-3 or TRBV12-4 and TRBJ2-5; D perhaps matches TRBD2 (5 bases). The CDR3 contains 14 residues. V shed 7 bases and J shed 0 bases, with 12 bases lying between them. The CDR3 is CASTGILYQETQYF. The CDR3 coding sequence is TGTGCCAGCACCGGGATACTGTACCAAGAGACCCAGTACTTC.

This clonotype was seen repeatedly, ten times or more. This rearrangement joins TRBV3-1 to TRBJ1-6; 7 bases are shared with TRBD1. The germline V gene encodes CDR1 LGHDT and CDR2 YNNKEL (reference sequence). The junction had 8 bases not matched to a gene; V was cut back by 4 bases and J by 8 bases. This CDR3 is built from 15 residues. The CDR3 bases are TGTGCCAGCAGCCCGAAGGGGGCGCCGGATTCACCCCTCCACTTT. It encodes CASSPKGAPDSPLHF.

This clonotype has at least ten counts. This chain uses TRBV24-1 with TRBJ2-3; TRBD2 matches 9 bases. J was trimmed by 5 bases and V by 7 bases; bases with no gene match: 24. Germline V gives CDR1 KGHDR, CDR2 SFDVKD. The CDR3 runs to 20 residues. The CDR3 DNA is TGTGCCACCAGCCCTAACTTTGCGGGACTAGCATGGAGGGCCAGAGATACGCAGTATTTT. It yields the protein CATSPNFAGLAWRARDTQYF.

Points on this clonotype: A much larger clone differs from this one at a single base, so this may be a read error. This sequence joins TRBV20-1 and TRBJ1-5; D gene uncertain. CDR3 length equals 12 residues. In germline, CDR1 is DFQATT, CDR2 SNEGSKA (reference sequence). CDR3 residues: CRAPARNQPQHF. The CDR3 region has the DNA TGCAGGGCCCCTGCGAGGAATCAGCCCCAGCATTTT.

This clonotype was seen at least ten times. The DNA of the CDR3 is TGTGCCAGCAGCTCATGGGACAGGGACTACGAGCAGTACTTC. Its protein product is CASSSWDRDYEQYF. This chain connects TRBV11-1 to TRBJ2-7; 9 nucleotides line up with TRBD1. CDR3 length: 14 amino acids. V shed 4 bases, J shed 3 bases, and the junction held 4 bases outside the gene matches. Looked up from germline, CDR1 is SGHAT and CDR2 is FQDESV (reference sequence).

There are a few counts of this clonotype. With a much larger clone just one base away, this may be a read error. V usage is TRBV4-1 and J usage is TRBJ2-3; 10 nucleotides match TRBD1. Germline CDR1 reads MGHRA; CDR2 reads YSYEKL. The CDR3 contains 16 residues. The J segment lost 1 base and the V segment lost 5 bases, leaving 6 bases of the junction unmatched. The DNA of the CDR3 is TGCGCCAGCAGCAACCGGGACAGGGGTGGCACAGATACGCAGTATTTT. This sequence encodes CASSNRDRGGTDTQYF.

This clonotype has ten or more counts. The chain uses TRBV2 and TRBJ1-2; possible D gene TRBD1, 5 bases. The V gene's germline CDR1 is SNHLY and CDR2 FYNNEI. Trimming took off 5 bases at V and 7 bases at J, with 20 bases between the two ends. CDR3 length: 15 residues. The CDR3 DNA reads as TGTGCCAGCAGTACCCTTTTCGGGGGGGGGGTTGGCTACACCTTC. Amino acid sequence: CASSTLFGGGVGYTF.

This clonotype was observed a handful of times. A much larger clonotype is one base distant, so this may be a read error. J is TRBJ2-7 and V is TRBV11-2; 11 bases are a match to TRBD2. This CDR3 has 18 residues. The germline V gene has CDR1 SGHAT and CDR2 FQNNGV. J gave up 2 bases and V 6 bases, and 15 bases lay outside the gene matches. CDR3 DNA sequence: TGTGCCAGCAGTTCTACTCGGCGGGCTAGCGGGGGGCCCTACGAGCAGTACTTC. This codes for CASSSTRRASGGPYEQYF.

The CDR3 DNA reads as TGTGCCAGCAGTTTAAGTGGGGTCCAGCCCCAGCATTTT. Translation gives CASSLSGVQPQHF. The rearrangement uses TRBV9 and TRBJ1-5; D remains unclear. CDR3 length: 13 amino acids. Germline V gives CDR1 SGDLS, CDR2 YYNGEE. Trimming stripped 5 bases from V and 7 bases from J, with 13 bases between.

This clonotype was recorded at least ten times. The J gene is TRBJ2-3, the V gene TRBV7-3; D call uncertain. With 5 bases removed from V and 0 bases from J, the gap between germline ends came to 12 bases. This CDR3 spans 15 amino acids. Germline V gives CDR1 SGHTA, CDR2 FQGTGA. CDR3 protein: CASSPEGMSTDTQYF. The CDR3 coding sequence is TGTGCCAGCAGCCCCGAAGGGATGAGCACAGATACGCAGTATTTT. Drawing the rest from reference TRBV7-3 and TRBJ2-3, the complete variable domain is GAGVSQTPSNKVTEKGKYVELRCDPISGHTALYWYRQSLGQGPEFLIYFQGTGAADDSGLPNDRFFAVRPEGSVSTLKIQRTERGDSAVYLCASSPEGMSTDTQYFGPGTRLTVL.

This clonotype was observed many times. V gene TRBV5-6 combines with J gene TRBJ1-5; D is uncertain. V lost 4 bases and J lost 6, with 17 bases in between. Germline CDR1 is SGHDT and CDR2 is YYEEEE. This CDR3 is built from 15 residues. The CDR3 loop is CASSIGPMGGQPQHF. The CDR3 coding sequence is TGTGCCAGCAGCATCGGACCCATGGGAGGTCAGCCCCAGCATTTT.

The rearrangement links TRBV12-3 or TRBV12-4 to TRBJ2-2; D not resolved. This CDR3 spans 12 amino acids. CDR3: CLAIANTGELFF. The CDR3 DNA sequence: TGTTTAGCTATCGCGAACACCGGGGAGCTGTTTTTT.

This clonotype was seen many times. The CDR3 protein is CASSLLGFGNTEAFF. The CDR3 nucleotides are TGTGCCAGCAGTTTATTAGGGTTCGGGAACACTGAAGCTTTCTTT. The V call is TRBV2, the J call TRBJ1-1; D gene unclear. Per germline, CDR1 SNHLY and CDR2 FYNNEI. There are 15 residues in the CDR3. The V end lost 5 bases, the J end lost 1 base, and 14 bases lay between the germline ends. Filled out from reference TRBV2 and TRBJ1-1, the complete variable domain reads EPEVTQTPSHQVTQMGQEVILRCVPISNHLYFYWYRQILGQKVEFLVSFYNNEISEKSEIFDDQFSVERPDGSNFTLKIRSTKLEDSAMYFCASSLLGFGNTEAFFGQGTRLTVV.

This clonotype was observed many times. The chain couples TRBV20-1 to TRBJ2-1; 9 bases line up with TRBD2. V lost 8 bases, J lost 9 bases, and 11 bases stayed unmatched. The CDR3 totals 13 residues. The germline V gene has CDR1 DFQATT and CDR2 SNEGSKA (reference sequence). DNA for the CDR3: TGCAGTAACAATCCGGGACTAGCATTTGAGCAGTTCTTC. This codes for CSNNPGLAFEQFF.